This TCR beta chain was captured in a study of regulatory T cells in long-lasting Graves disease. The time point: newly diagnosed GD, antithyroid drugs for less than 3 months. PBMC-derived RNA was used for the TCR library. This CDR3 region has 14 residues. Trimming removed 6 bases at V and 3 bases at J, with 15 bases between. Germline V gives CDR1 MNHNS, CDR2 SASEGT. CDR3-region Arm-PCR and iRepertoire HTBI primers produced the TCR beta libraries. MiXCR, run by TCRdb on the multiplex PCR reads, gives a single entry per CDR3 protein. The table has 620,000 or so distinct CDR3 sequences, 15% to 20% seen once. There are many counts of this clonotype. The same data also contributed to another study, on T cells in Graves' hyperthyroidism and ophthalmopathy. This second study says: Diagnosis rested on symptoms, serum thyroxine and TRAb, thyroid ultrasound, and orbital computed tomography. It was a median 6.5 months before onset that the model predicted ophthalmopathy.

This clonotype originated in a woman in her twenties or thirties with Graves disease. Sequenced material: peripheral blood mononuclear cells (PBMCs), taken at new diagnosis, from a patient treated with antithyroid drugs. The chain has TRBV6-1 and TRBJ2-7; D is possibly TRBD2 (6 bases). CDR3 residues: CASRGGLGGYEQYF. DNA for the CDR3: TGTGCCAGCAGGGGCGGGTTGGGGGGCTACGAGCAGTACTTC.